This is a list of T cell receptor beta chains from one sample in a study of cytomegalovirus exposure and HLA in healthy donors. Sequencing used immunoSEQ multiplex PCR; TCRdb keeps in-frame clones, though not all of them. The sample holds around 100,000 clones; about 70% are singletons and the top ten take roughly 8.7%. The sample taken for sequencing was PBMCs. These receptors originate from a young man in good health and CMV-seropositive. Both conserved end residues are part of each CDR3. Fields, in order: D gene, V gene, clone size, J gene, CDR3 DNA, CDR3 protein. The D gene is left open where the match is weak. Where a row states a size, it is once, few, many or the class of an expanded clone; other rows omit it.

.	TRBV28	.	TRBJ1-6	TGTGCCAGCATGAGCGCGCCACCCCTCCACTTT	CASMSAPPLHF
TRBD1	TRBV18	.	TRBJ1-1	TGTGCCAGCTCACCAGGGACAGGGTACACTGAAGCTTTCTTT	CASSPGTGYTEAFF
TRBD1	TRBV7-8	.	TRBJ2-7	TGTGCCAGCAGCCCGATATTAAGGACAGGGGGCTATTACGAGCAGTACTTC	CASSPILRTGGYYEQYF
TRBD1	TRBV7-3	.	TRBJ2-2	TGTGCCAGCAGCTTCCTCGGGACAGGGCTTGCCGGGGAGCTGTTTTTT	CASSFLGTGLAGELFF
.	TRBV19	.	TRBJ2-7	TGTGCCAGTAAACGGGACACGAGCTCCTACGAGCAGTACTTC	CASKRDTSSYEQYF
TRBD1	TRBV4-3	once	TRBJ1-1	TGCGCCAGCAGCCAAGATGGGACAGGGAGAGACACTGAAGCTTTCTTT	CASSQDGTGRDTEAFF
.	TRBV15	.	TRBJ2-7	TGTGCCACCAGCAACGGACAGTTAGTCTCCTACGAGCAGTACTTC	CATSNGQLVSYEQYF
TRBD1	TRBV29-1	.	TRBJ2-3	TGCAGCGTTGGGGCAGGGGGCGGGAGCACAGATACGCAGTATTTT	CSVGAGGGSTDTQYF
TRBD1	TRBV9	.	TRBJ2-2	TGTGCCAGCAGCGTAGAGGGGGCGGACACCGGGGAGCTGTTTTTT	CASSVEGADTGELFF
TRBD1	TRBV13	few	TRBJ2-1	TGTGCCAGCAGCTTACAGACAGGGCCATACAATGAGCAGTTCTTC	CASSLQTGPYNEQFF
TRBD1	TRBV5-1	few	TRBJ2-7	TGCGCCAGCAGTGACACCGGGACAGGGGGCTTCTACGAGCAGTACTTC	CASSDTGTGGFYEQYF
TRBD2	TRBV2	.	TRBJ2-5	TGTGCCAGCAGCCCCCGGGGAGGGAGGGCGGAGACCCAGTACTTC	CASSPRGGRAETQYF
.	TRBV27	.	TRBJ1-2	TGTGCCAGCAGTTTATCGAGGGTTATTTATGGCTACACCTTC	CASSLSRVIYGYTF
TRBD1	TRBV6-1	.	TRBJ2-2	TGTGCCAGCAGCCTGACAGGGCAGACCGGGGAGCTGTTTTTT	CASSLTGQTGELFF
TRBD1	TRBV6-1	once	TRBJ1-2	TGTGCCAGCAGTGAAGGAGGGTGGACAGGGCTAAGCTACACCTTC	CASSEGGWTGLSYTF
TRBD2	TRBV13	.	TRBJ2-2	TGTGCCAGCAGCCATGGACTAGCAAACACCGGGGAGCTGTTTTTT	CASSHGLANTGELFF
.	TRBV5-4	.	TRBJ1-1	TGTGCCAGCAGCCCCTGGACAGCGAACACTGAAGCTTTCTTT	CASSPWTANTEAFF
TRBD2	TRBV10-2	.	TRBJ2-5	TGCGCCAGCAGATATAGCGGGGGGTCCTCGGAGCAGTACTTC	CASRYSGGSSEQYF
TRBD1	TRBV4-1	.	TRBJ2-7	TGCGCCAGCAGCCCTTATACCGGGACAGGGGTCGAGCAGTACTTC	CASSPYTGTGVEQYF
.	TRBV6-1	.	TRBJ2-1	TGTGCCAGCAGTGGCCGGACTTTATACAATGAGCAGTTCTTC	CASSGRTLYNEQFF
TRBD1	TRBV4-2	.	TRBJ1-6	TGTGCCAGCAGCCAAGATGGGTGGGGACAGGCCCACTCGCCCCTCCACTTT	CASSQDGWGQAHSPLHF
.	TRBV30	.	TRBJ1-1	TGTGCCTGGTGGGTCGGGGGTGCCGACACTGAAGCTTTCTTT	CAWWVGGADTEAFF
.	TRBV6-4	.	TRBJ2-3	TGTGCCAGCTATTCCGGCGGGCGGGACGACTCAGATACGCAGTATTTT	CASYSGGRDDSDTQYF
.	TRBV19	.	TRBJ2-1	TGTGCCAGTAACCTAGCGAGTCACTCCTACAATGAGCAGTTCTTC	CASNLASHSYNEQFF
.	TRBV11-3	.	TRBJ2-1	TGTGCCAGCGGGAGCGGACCGAGCTCCTACAATGAGCAGTTCTTC	CASGSGPSSYNEQFF
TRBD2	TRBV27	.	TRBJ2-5	TGTGCCAGCAGTTTCGGGGGAGGGCCTAGAGTTGGCGAGACCCAGTACTTC	CASSFGGGPRVGETQYF
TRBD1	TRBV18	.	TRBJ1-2	TGTGCCAGCTCAGACAGGGTTTCTAACTATGGCTACACCTTC	CASSDRVSNYGYTF
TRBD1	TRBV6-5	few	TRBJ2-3	TGTGCCAGCCGCAGGACAGGGGGGATAGATACGCAGTATTTT	CASRRTGGIDTQYF
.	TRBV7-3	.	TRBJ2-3	TGTGCCAGCAGCTCCCCTGATCGGGGGAGAGATACGCAGTATTTT	CASSSPDRGRDTQYF
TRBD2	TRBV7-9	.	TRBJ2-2	TGTGCCAGCAGCTGGGGACTAGCGGGAGGGCCCTTCGACACCGGGGAGCTGTTTTTT	CASSWGLAGGPFDTGELFF
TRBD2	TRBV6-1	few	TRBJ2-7	TGTGCCAGCAGTGCCACTAGCGGGGCCTCCTACGAGCAGTACTTC	CASSATSGASYEQYF
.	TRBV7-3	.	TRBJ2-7	TGTGCCAGCAGCTTAACCCCCCAGGGGCCCTACTACGAGCAGTACTTC	CASSLTPQGPYYEQYF
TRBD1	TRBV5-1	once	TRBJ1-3	TGCGCCAGCAGCTTGGACGGGACAGGGGGTAGAAACACCATATATTTT	CASSLDGTGGRNTIYF
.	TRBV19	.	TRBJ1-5	TGTGCCAGTAGTACCGGACATAATAGCAATCAGCCCCAGCATTTT	CASSTGHNSNQPQHF
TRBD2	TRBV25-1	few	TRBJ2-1	TGTGCCACCCGGCGGAGCGGGGCGGACTACAATGAGCAGTTCTTC	CATRRSGADYNEQFF
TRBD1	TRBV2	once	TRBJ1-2	TGTGCCGGCAAAGATGGAACAGGGGGCGACTATGGCTACACCTTC	CAGKDGTGGDYGYTF
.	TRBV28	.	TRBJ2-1	TGTGCCAGCAGTTTAGGGCAGGGTGAGCAGTTCTTC	CASSLGQGEQFF
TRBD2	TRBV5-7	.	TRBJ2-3	TGTGCCAGCAGCCCCCGAGCGGGGGGGATACAAACTAGCACAGATACGCAGTATTTT	CASSPRAGGIQTSTDTQYF
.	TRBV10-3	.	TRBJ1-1	TGTGCCATCAGTCCCTCTTATGGGGCCATGAACACTGAAGCTTTCTTT	CAISPSYGAMNTEAFF
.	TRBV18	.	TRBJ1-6	TGTGCCAGCTCACCACCGTCAGGGGCGGATTCACCCCTCCACTTT	CASSPPSGADSPLHF
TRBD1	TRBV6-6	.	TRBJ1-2	TGTGCCAGCGGTAAACAGGGGGACGGCTACACCTTC	CASGKQGDGYTF
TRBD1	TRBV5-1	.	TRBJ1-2	TGCGCCAGCAGACAACAAGACAGGGGGCATGTCTATGGCTACACCTTC	CASRQQDRGHVYGYTF
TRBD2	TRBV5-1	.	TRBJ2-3	TGCGCCAGCAGCTTACTTAGCGGGGGGGCGGCAGATACGCAGTATTTT	CASSLLSGGAADTQYF
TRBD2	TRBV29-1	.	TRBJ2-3	TGCAGCTTTGATGGACTAGCGGGAGTAGCAGATACGCAGTATTTT	CSFDGLAGVADTQYF
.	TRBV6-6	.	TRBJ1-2	TGTGCCAGCAGTTACTCCCTAGGGGCCGACATTTATGGCTACACCTTC	CASSYSLGADIYGYTF
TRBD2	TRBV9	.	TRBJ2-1	TGTGCCAGCAGCGTCTGGACTAGTCGAAACAATGAGCAGTTCTTC	CASSVWTSRNNEQFF
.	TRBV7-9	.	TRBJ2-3	TGTGCCAGCAGCTTCACTCACACAGATACGCAGTATTTT	CASSFTHTDTQYF
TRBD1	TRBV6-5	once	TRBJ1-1	TGTGCCAGCAGTTACCCAAACAGGGGTCTGAACACTGAAGCTTTCTTT	CASSYPNRGLNTEAFF
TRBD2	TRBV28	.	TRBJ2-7	TGTGCCAGCAGTTTACCTAGCGGGGTCGAGCAGTACTTC	CASSLPSGVEQYF
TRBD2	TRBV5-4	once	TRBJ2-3	TGTGCCAGCAGACCCCTAGCGGGGGGGCCGGGAGATACGCAGTATTTT	CASRPLAGGPGDTQYF
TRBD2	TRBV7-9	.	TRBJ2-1	TGTGCCAGCAGCCGGGGGACTACGAATGAGCAGTTCTTC	CASSRGTTNEQFF
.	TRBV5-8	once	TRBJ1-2	TGTGCCAGCAGCTTGATAGGGGAATCTCTCTATGGCTACACCTTC	CASSLIGESLYGYTF
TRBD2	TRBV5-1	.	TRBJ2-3	TGCGCCAGCAGCTTCGGACTAGCCACTTGGCCTAGCACAGATACGCAGTATTTT	CASSFGLATWPSTDTQYF